The table lists the clone carrying this T cell receptor (beta chain) with a count of one. The data are from a study of PD-L1 blockade in urothelial cancer. This CDR3 spans 16 amino acids. V gave up 4 bases and J gave up 3 bases, with 16 bases separating them. Germline V gene sequence: CDR1 LNHDA, CDR2 SQIVND (reference sequence). Profiled with immunoSEQ multiplex PCR; TCRdb holds only in-frame clones, not every one. The data show around 43,000 clones, about 88% seen once. Regarding time point: pretreatment peripheral blood. The clonotype was recovered from a donor at least 40 years old with urothelial cancer. The chain employs TRBV19 and TRBJ1-3, with D perhaps TRBD1 (6 bases). Sample: PBMCs, taken around atezolizumab (anti-PD-L1) treatment. CDR3 sequence: CASSTLPNRDGNTIYF. CDR3 DNA sequence: TGTGCCAGTAGTACCCTGCCGAACAGGGATGGAAACACCATATATTTT.